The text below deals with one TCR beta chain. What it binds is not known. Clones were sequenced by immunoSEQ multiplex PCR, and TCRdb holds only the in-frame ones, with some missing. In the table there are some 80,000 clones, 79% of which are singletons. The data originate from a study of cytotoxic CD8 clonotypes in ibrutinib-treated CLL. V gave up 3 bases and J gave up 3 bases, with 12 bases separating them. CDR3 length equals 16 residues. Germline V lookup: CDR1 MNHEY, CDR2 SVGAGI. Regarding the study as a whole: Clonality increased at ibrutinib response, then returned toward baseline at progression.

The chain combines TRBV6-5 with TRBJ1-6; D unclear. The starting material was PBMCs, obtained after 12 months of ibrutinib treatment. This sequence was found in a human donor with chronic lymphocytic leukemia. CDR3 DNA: TGTGCCAGCAGTTATCACCCCGGGATCTATAATTCACCCCTCCACTTT. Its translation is CASSYHPGIYNSPLHF.